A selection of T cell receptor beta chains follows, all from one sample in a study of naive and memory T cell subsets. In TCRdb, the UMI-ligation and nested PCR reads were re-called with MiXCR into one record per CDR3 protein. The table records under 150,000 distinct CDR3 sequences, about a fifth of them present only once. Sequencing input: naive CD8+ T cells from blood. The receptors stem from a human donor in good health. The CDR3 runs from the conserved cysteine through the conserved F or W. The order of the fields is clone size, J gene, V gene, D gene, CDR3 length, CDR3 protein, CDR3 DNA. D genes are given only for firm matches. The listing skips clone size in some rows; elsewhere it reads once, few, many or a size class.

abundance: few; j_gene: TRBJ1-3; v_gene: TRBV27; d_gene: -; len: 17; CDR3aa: CASSLSSPPGRGNTIYF; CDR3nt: TGTGCCAGCAGTTTATCTTCGCCTCCAGGGAGGGGAAACACCATATATTTT
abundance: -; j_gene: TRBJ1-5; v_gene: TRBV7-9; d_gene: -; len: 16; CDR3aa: CASSFGSLYSNQPQHF; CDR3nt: TGTGCCAGCAGCTTCGGGTCGCTCTATAGCAATCAGCCCCAGCATTTT
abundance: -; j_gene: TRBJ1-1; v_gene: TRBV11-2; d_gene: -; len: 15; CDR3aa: CASSQGVQPNTEAFF; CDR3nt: TGTGCCAGCAGTCAAGGCGTCCAGCCTAACACTGAAGCTTTCTTT
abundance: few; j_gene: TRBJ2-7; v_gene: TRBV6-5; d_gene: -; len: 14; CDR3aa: CASSYSQGDYEQYF; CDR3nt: TGTGCCAGCAGTTACAGCCAGGGTGACTACGAGCAGTACTTC
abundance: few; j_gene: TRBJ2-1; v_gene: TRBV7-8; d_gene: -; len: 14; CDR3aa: CASSLIIPRNEQFF; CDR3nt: TGTGCCAGCAGCTTAATTATCCCTCGCAATGAGCAGTTCTTC
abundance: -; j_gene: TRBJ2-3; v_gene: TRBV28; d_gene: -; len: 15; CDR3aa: CASSLAPPRVDTQYF; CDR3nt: TGTGCCAGCAGTTTAGCCCCCCCAAGGGTAGATACGCAGTATTTT
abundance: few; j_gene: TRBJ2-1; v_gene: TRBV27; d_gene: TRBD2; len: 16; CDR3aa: CASSSGLASSYNEQFF; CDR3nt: TGTGCCAGCAGCTCGGGACTAGCTTCCTCCTACAATGAGCAGTTCTTC
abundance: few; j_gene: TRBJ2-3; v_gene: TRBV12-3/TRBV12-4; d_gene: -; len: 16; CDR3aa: CASSLPAVGAIDTQYF; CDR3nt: TGTGCCAGCAGCCTTCCCGCCGTGGGGGCGATAGATACGCAGTATTTT
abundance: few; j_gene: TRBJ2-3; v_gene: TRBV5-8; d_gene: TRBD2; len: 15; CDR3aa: CASSSSGASTDTQYF; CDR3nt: TGTGCCAGCAGCTCTAGCGGAGCTAGCACAGATACGCAGTATTTT
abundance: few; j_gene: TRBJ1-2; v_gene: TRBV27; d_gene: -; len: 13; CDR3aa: CASSSWTAYGYTF; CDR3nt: TGTGCCAGCAGCTCCTGGACAGCCTATGGCTACACCTTC
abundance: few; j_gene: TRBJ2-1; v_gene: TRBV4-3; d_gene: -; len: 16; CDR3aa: CASSQVGRGSYNEQFF; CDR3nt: TGCGCCAGCAGCCAAGTCGGGCGCGGCTCCTACAATGAGCAGTTCTTC
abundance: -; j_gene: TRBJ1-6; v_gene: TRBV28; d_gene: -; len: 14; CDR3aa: CASSLGLDNSPLHF; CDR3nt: TGTGCCAGCAGTTTGGGACTGGATAATTCACCCCTCCACTTT